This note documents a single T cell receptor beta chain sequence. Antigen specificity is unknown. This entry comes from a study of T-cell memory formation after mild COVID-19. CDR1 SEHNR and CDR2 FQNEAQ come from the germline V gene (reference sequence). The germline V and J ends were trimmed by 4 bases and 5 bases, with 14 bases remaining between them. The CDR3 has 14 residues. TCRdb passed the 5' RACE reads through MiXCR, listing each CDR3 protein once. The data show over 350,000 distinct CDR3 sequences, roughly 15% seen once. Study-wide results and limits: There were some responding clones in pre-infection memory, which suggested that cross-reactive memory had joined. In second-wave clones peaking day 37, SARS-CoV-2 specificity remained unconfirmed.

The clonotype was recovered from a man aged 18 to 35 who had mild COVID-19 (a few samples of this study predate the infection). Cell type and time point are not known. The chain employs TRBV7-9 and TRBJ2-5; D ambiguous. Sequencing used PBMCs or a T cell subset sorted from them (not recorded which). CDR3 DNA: TGTGCCAGCAGCTCGCAGCTCGGGTATGAGACCCAGTACTTC. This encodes CASSSQLGYETQYF. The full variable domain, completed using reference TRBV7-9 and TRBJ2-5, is DTGVSQNPRHKITKRGQNVTFRCDPISEHNRLYWYRQTLGQGPEFLTYFQNEAQLEKSRLLSDRFSAERPKGSFSTLEIQRTEQGDSAMYLCASSSQLGYETQYFGPGTRLLVL.